The sequence of this T cell receptor beta chain was determined in a study of cytomegalovirus exposure and HLA in healthy donors. CDR1 is MGHDK and CDR2 is SYGVNS in the germline V gene. The CDR3 loop spans 16 amino acids. J lost 5 bases, V lost 6 bases, and 13 bases had no gene match. PCR used 60 Vbeta primers and 13 Jbeta primers. The method was immunoSEQ multiplex PCR; TCRdb's version includes in-frame clones alone and lacks a portion of them. This table has 100,000 to 150,000 clones, roughly 79% appearing once. This chain joins TRBV25-1 and TRBJ2-1; 7 bases agree with TRBD2. The clonotype originates from a boy aged 2 to 9 in good health and CMV-seronegative. Input material: PBMCs. The CDR3 sequence is CASSPRPSGFDNEQFF. Here the CDR3 DNA reads TGTGCCAGCAGCCCAAGGCCTAGCGGCTTTGACAATGAGCAGTTCTTC. Full variable domain (missing parts from reference TRBV25-1 and TRBJ2-1): EADIYQTPRYLVIGTGKKITLECSQTMGHDKMYWYQQDPGMELHLIHYSYGVNSTEKGDLSSESTVSRIRTEHFPLTLESARPSHTSQYLCASSPRPSGFDNEQFFGPGTRLTVL.